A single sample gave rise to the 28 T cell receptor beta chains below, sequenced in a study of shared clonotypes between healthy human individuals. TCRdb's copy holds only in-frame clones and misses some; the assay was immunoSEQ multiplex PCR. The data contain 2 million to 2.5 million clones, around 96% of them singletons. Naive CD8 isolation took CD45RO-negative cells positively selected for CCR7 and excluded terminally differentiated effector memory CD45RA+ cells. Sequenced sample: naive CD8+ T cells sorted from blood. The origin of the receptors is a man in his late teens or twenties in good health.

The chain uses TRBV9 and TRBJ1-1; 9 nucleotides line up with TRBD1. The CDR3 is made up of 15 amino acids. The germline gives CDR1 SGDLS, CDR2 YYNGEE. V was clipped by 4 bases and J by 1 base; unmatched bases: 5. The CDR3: CASSSTGGSNTEAFF. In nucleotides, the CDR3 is TGTGCCAGCAGCTCAACAGGGGGCTCGAACACTGAAGCTTTCTTT.

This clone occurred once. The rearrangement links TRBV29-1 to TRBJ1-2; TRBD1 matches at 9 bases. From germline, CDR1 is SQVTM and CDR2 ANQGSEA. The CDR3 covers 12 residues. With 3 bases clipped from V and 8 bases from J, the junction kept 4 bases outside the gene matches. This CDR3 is CSVEDRGGGYTF. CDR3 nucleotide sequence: TGCAGCGTTGAGGACAGGGGCGGCGGCTACACCTTC.

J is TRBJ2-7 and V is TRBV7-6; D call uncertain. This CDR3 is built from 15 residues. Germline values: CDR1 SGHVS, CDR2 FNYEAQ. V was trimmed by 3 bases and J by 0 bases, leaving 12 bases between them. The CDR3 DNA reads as TGTGCCAGCAGCTTCGAATTGGGTTTCTCCTACGAGCAGTACTTC. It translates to CASSFELGFSYEQYF.

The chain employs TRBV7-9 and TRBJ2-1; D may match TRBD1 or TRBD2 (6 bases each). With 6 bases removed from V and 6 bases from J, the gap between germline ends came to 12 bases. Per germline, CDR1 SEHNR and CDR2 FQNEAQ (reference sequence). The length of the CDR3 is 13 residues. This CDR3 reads CASSVWGANEQFF. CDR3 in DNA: TGTGCCAGCAGTGTGTGGGGGGCCAATGAGCAGTTCTTC.

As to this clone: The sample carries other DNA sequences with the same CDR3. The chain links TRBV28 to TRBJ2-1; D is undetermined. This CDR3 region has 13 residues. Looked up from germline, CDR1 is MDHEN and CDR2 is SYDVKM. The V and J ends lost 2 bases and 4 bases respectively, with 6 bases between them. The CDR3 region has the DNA TGTGCCAGCAGTTTAAGCTCGTACAATGAGCAGTTCTTC. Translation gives CASSLSSYNEQFF.

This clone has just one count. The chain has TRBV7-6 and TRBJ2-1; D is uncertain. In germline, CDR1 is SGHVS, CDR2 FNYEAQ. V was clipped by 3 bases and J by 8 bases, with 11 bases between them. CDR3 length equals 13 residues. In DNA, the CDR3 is TGTGCCAGCAGCTTTGTAGAGTCCCATGAGCAGTTCTTC. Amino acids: CASSFVESHEQFF.

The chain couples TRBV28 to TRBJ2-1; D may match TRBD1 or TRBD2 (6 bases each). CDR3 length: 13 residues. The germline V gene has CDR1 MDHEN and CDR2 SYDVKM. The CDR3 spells CAGGPSSYNEQFF. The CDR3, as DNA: TGTGCTGGGGGGCCGAGCTCCTACAATGAGCAGTTCTTC. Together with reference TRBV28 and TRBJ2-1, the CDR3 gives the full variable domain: DVKVTQSSRYLVKRTGEKVFLECVQDMDHENMFWYRQDPGLGLRLIYFSYDVKMKEKGDIPEGYSVSREKKERFSLILESASTNQTSMYLCAGGPSSYNEQFFGPGTRLTVL.

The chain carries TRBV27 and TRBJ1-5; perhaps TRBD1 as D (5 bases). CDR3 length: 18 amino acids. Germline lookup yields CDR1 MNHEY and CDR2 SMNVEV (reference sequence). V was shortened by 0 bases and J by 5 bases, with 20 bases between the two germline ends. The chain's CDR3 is CASSLSRGRFDYYQPQHF. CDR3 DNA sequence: TGTGCCAGCAGTTTATCGAGGGGCAGGTTCGATTACTATCAGCCCCAGCATTTT.

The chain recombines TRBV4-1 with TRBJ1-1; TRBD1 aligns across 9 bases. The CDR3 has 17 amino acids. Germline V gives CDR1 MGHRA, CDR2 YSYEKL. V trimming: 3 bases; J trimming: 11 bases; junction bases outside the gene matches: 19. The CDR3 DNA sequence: TGCGCCAGCAGCCATATTCCAGGACAGGGGACATACCACACCGCTTTCTTT. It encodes CASSHIPGQGTYHTAFF.

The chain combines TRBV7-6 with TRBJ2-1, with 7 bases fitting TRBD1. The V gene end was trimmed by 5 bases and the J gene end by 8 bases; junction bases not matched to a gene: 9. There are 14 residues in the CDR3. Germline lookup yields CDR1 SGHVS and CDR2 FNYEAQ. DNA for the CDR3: TGTGCCAGCAGCCCGACTGACAGGGAATATGAGCAGTTCTTC. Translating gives CASSPTDREYEQFF.

The CDR3 here is CASRPTSWSYNEQFF. Written as DNA, the CDR3 is TGTGCCAGCAGGCCTACTAGTTGGAGCTACAATGAGCAGTTCTTC. J is TRBJ2-1 and V is TRBV7-2, with D perhaps matching TRBD2 (5 bases). V lost 6 bases and J lost 3, with 15 bases in between. The CDR3 is 15 residues long. Germline CDR1 is SGHTA and CDR2 is FQGNSA.

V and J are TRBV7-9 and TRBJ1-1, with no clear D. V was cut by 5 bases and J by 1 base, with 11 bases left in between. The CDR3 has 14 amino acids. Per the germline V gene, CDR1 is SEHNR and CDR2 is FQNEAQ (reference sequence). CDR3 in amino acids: CASSPWEGNTEAFF. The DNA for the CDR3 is TGTGCCAGCAGCCCTTGGGAGGGGAACACTGAAGCTTTCTTT.

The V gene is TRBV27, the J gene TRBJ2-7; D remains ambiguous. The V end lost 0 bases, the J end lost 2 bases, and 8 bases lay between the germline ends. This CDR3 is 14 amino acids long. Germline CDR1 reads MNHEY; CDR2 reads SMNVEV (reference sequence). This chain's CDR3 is CASSLSDPTYEQYF. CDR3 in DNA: TGTGCCAGCAGTTTATCGGACCCAACCTACGAGCAGTACTTC.

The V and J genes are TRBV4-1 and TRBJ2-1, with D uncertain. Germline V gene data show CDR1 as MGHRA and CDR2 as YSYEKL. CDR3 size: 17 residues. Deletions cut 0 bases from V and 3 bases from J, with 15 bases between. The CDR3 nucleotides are TGCGCCAGCAGCCAAGATTTCTTTTACTTGAACTACAATGAGCAGTTCTTC. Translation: CASSQDFFYLNYNEQFF.

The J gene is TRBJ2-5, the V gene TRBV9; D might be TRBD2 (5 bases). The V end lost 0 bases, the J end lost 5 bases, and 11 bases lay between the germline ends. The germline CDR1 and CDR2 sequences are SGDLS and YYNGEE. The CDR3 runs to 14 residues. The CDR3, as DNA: TGTGCCAGCAGCGTAGGAGGGTCCATCGAGACCCAGTACTTC. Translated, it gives CASSVGGSIETQYF.

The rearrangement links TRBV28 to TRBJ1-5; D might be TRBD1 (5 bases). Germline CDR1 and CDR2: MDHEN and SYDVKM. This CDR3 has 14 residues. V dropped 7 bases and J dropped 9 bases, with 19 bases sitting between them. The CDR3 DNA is TGTGCCAGCACCCCCAGGGTCACGTTTTCGCCCCAGCATTTT. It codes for CASTPRVTFSPQHF.

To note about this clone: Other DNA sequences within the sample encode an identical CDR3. The CDR3 loop reads CASSLALGVNTEAFF. The CDR3 DNA sequence: TGTGCCAGCAGCTTAGCCCTGGGGGTGAACACTGAAGCTTTCTTT. The chain joins TRBV7-9 to TRBJ1-1; TRBD1 might be the D (5 bases). The germline V and J ends were trimmed by 0 bases and 0 bases, with 8 bases remaining between them. The CDR3 is 15 residues long. CDR1 SEHNR and CDR2 FQNEAQ come from the germline V gene (reference sequence). Filled out from reference TRBV7-9 and TRBJ1-1, the complete variable domain reads DTGVSQNPRHKITKRGQNVTFRCDPISEHNRLYWYRQTLGQGPEFLTYFQNEAQLEKSRLLSDRFSAERPKGSFSTLEIQRTEQGDSAMYLCASSLALGVNTEAFFGQGTRLTVV.

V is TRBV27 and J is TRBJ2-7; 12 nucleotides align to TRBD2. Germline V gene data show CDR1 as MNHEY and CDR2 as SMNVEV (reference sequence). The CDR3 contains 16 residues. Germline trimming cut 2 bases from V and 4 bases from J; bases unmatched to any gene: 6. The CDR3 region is CASSLILAGGPYEQYF. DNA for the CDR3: TGTGCCAGCAGTTTAATTCTAGCGGGAGGGCCGTACGAGCAGTACTTC.

CDR3 nucleotide sequence: TGTGCCTCCCTCGGGGGCCGCTCCTACAATGAGCAGTTCTTC. Translated, it gives CASLGGRSYNEQFF. The genes are TRBV30 and TRBJ2-1; D might be TRBD1 or TRBD2, each matching 6 bases. V dropped 7 bases and J dropped 0 bases, with 13 bases sitting between them. Germline lookup yields CDR1 GTSNPN and CDR2 SVGIG (reference sequence). The CDR3 sequence is 14 residues long. The variable domain in full, with the rest retrieved from reference TRBV30 and TRBJ2-1, is SQTIHQWPATLVQPVGSPLSLECTVEGTSNPNLYWYRQAAGRGLQLLFYSVGIGQISSEVPQNLSASRPQDRQFILSSKKLLLSDSGFYLCASLGGRSYNEQFFGPGTRLTVL.

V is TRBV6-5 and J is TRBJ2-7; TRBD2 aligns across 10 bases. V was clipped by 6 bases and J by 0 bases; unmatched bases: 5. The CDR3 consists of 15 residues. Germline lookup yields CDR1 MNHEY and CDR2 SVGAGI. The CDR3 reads CASRILAGYSYEQYF. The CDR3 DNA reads TGTGCCAGCAGAATACTAGCGGGGTACTCCTACGAGCAGTACTTC.

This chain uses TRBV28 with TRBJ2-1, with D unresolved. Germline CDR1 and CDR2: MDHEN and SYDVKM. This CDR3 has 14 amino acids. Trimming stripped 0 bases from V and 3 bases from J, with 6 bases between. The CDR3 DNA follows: TGTGCCAGCAGTTTATGGGGCAGCTACAATGAGCAGTTCTTC. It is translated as CASSLWGSYNEQFF. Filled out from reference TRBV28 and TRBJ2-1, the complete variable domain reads DVKVTQSSRYLVKRTGEKVFLECVQDMDHENMFWYRQDPGLGLRLIYFSYDVKMKEKGDIPEGYSVSREKKERFSLILESASTNQTSMYLCASSLWGSYNEQFFGPGTRLTVL.

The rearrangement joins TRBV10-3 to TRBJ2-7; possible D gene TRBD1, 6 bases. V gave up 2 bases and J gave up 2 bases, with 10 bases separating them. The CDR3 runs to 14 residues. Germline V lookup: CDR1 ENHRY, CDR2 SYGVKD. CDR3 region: CAISEGRGTYEQYF. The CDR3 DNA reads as TGTGCCATCAGTGAGGGCAGGGGCACCTACGAGCAGTACTTC.

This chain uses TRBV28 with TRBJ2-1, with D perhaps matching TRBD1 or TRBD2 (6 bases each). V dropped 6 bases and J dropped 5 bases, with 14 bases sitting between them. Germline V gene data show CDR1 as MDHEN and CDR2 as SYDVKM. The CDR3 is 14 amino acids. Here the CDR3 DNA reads TGTGCCAGCAGCGTACAGGGAGGCGACAATGAGCAGTTCTTC. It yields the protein CASSVQGGDNEQFF.

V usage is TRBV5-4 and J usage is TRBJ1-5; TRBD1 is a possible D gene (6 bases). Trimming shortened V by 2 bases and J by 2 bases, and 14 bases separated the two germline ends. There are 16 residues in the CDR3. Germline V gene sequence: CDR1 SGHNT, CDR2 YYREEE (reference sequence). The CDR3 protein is CASSLYREGGNQPQHF. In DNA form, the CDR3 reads TGTGCCAGCAGCTTATACAGGGAAGGAGGCAATCAGCCCCAGCATTTT.

CDR3 in amino acids: CATSNGGQHIEQYF. The CDR3 coding sequence is TGTGCCACCAGCAATGGGGGACAGCACATCGAGCAGTACTTC. V gene TRBV15 combines with J gene TRBJ2-7; 7 bases are a match to TRBD1. Germline CDR1 reads LNHNV; CDR2 reads YYDKDF (reference sequence). The CDR3 has 14 amino acids. V was clipped by 4 bases and J by 6 bases; unmatched bases: 9.

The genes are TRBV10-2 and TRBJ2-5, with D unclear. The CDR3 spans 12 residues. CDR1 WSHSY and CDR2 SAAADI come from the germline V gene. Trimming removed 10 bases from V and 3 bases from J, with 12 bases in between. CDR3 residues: CATPLGKETQYF. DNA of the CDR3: TGCGCCACCCCCTTGGGGAAAGAGACCCAGTACTTC.

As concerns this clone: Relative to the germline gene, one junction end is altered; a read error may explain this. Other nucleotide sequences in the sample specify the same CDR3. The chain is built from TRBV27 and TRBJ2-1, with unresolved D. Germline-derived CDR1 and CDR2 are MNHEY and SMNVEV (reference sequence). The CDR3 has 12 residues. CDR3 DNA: TGTGCCAGTAGTTTTTTGGGGAATGAGCAGTTCTTC. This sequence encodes CASSFLGNEQFF.

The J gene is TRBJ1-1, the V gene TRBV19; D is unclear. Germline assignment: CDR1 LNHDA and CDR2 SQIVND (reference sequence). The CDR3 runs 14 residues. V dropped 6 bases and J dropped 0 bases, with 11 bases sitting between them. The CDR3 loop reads CASSWGRVNTEAFF. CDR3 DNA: TGTGCCAGTAGCTGGGGTAGAGTGAACACTGAAGCTTTCTTT.